Sequencing of this TCR beta chain was carried out in a study of early T cells in non-severe SARS-CoV-2 infection. Overall study context: The authors sequenced bulk RNA from unsorted whole blood, leaving chains unpaired. Study observations and caveats: Matching results from VDJdb favored anti-spike CD8 responses, leaving private and CD4 specificities undetected.

Deletions cut 6 bases from V and 8 bases from J, with 16 bases between. The CDR3 consists of 13 residues. Germline V gene data show CDR1 as MNHEY and CDR2 as SVGAGI. As part of library construction, unique molecular identifiers were attached to individual cDNA molecules. TCRdb independently ran MiXCR on the 5' RACE reads; one entry per CDR3 protein. This table has about 39,000 distinct CDR3 sequences, around 5.8% appearing once. This clonotype was observed at least ten times. Antigen unknown. The sequence came from an adult who was a healthcare worker with PCR-confirmed SARS-CoV-2 infection or an uninfected control (not recorded which). The chain uses TRBV6-5 and TRBJ2-5, with D tentatively TRBD1 (5 bases). Sequenced here: whole blood, sampled at baseline. CDR3 protein: CASRGAAPGTQYF. CDR3 bases: TGTGCCAGCAGAGGGGCAGCCCCTGGTACCCAGTACTTC.